The 32 T cell receptor beta chains below come from one sample, sequenced in a study of blood T cell repertoires in COVID-19. Profiling relied on immunoSEQ multiplex PCR, and the TCRdb table lists in-frame clones only, not all of them. This table holds some 48,000 clones, under 90% found once. Source material: peripheral blood. These receptors were taken from a woman in her fifties or sixties with acute or convalescent COVID-19.

Here the CDR3 reads CASSTPMGYTF. CDR3 DNA: TGTGCCAGCAGCACCCCTATGGGCTACACCTTC. The chain joins TRBV3-1 (or the pseudogene TRBV3-2) to TRBJ1-2; D is ambiguous. The CDR3 contains 11 residues. Between the trimmed V and J ends, which lost 5 bases and 8 bases, there was a span of 9 bases. Per germline, CDR1 LGHDT and CDR2 YNNKEL (reference sequence).

This chain joins TRBV5-1 and TRBJ1-1; 8 nucleotides match TRBD1. Germline V gene data show CDR1 as SGHRS and CDR2 as YFSETQ. There are 12 residues in the CDR3. The trim removed 4 bases at V and 7 bases at J, leaving 3 bases unmatched. The DNA of the CDR3 is TGCGCCAGCAGCATGACAGGGGATGAAGCTTTCTTT. Its translation is CASSMTGDEAFF.

The V call is TRBV18, the J call TRBJ2-1, with D possibly TRBD2 on 6 matching bases. The CDR3 contains 16 residues. CDR1 KGHSH and CDR2 LQKENI come from the germline V gene. V lost 4 bases, J lost 3 bases, and 16 bases lay in between. CDR3 sequence: CASSLTRQNYYNEQFF. CDR3 nucleotide sequence: TGTGCCAGCTCACTGACTAGACAAAACTACTACAATGAGCAGTTCTTC.

CDR3 in amino acids: CASSQHQGTEAFF. The CDR3 nucleotides read TGTGCCAGCAGCCAACATCAGGGAACTGAAGCTTTCTTT. The V call is TRBV3-1 (or the pseudogene TRBV3-2), the J call TRBJ1-1, with D maybe TRBD1 (5 bases). Germline values: CDR1 LGHDT, CDR2 YNNKEL (reference sequence). Trimming took off 2 bases at V and 5 bases at J, with 9 bases between the two ends. There are 13 residues in the CDR3.

V and J are TRBV11-2 and TRBJ2-7; 7 nucleotides agree with TRBD1. The CDR3 contains 18 residues. V lost 5 bases to trimming and J lost 1 base; unmatched junction nucleotides: 17. The germline gives CDR1 SGHAT, CDR2 FQNNGV. This CDR3 is CASSPISRARGQSYEQYF. CDR3 nucleotides: TGTGCCAGCAGCCCCATTAGCAGGGCTAGGGGGCAATCCTACGAGCAGTACTTC.

DNA for the CDR3: TGTGCCAGCCTAGGGGGTACAGGGCCCGAAAAACTGTTTTTT. It specifies CASLGGTGPEKLFF. The rearrangement links TRBV7-9 to TRBJ1-4, with D possibly TRBD1 on 6 matching bases. This CDR3 comprises 14 residues. The germline V and J ends were trimmed by 8 bases and 8 bases, with 18 bases remaining between them. Germline V gives CDR1 SEHNR, CDR2 FQNEAQ (reference sequence).

The V call is TRBV7-2, the J call TRBJ1-1; D remains ambiguous. The germline CDR1 and CDR2 sequences are SGHTA and FQGNSA. V lost 6 bases and J lost 1, with 9 bases in between. This CDR3 comprises 13 residues. CDR3 protein: CASRPPGNTEAFF. The CDR3 DNA follows: TGTGCCAGCAGGCCTCCAGGGAACACTGAAGCTTTCTTT.

This clone was picked up a small number of times. This sequence joins TRBV7-2 and TRBJ2-3, with D maybe TRBD2 (5 bases). Trimming cost V 5 bases and J 1 base, with 16 bases left between them. The CDR3 extends over 16 amino acids. Per the germline V gene, CDR1 is SGHTA and CDR2 is FQGNSA. CDR3 nucleotide sequence: TGTGCCAGCAGCCCGAGGTTGAGGGCCGGCACAGATACGCAGTATTTT. It yields the protein CASSPRLRAGTDTQYF.

V gene TRBV11-3 combines with J gene TRBJ2-1; no clear D. The germline CDR1 and CDR2 sequences are SGHNT and YENEEA. The CDR3 sequence is 15 residues long. The ends were cut back, 5 bases at V and 2 bases at J, with 13 bases in the middle. The CDR3 DNA reads as TGTGCCAGCAGCACCGACCTGGGCCCCTACAATGAGCAGTTCTTC. This encodes CASSTDLGPYNEQFF.

The gene calls are TRBV5-1 and TRBJ2-1; 10 bases line up with TRBD2. The J segment lost 5 bases and the V segment lost 2 bases, leaving 7 bases of the junction unmatched. The CDR3 spans 16 residues. Germline V CDR1 and CDR2: SGHRS, YFSETQ. The CDR3 protein is CASSLRTSGNNNEQFF. The CDR3 DNA is TGCGCCAGCAGCTTAAGGACTAGCGGAAACAACAATGAGCAGTTCTTC.

The chain has TRBV18 and TRBJ1-2, with TRBD1 as a possible D gene (6 bases). Germline CDR1 and CDR2: KGHSH and LQKENI. V was shortened by 2 bases and J by 0 bases, with 10 bases between the two germline ends. This CDR3 spans 15 amino acids. CDR3 sequence: CASSPTRGANYGYTF. CDR3 nucleotide sequence: TGTGCCAGCTCACCAACCAGGGGTGCTAACTATGGCTACACCTTC.

The chain couples TRBV19 to TRBJ2-1; the D is unclear. The CDR3 runs to 15 residues. The germline V gene encodes CDR1 LNHDA and CDR2 SQIVND (reference sequence). The germline V and J ends were trimmed by 9 bases and 3 bases, with 18 bases remaining between them. CDR3 nucleotides: TGTGCCAGCCACCCAACAGTGGTGGGCTACAATGAGCAGTTCTTC. It codes for CASHPTVVGYNEQFF.

This chain joins TRBV6-6 and TRBJ2-2; D call uncertain. Germline lookup yields CDR1 MNHNY and CDR2 SVGAGI (reference sequence). This CDR3 comprises 13 residues. V lost 8 bases and J 2 bases, leaving 9 bases between the germline ends. The CDR3 is CASGQLNTGELFF. The CDR3 coding sequence is TGTGCCAGCGGGCAGCTAAACACCGGGGAGCTGTTTTTT.

This chain connects TRBV18 to TRBJ2-1; 9 nucleotides align to TRBD2. The germline V gene encodes CDR1 KGHSH and CDR2 LQKENI. With V trimmed by 5 bases and J by 5 bases, 10 bases remained unmatched. The CDR3 extends over 16 amino acids. CDR3 in amino acids: CASSSLRGGGNNEQFF. The CDR3 bases are TGTGCCAGCTCATCACTCCGCGGGGGGGGGAACAATGAGCAGTTCTTC.

V gene TRBV7-9 combines with J gene TRBJ1-1, with D perhaps TRBD1 (5 bases). This CDR3 has 14 residues. Looked up from germline, CDR1 is SEHNR and CDR2 is FQNEAQ (reference sequence). V was pared by 5 bases and J by 10 bases, with 20 bases between. The CDR3 region has the DNA TGTGCCAGCAGCCTTAGCTTGGGGCAGGGATCAGCTTTCTTT. Translation gives CASSLSLGQGSAFF.

The genes are TRBV18 and TRBJ1-1; D is undetermined. The CDR3 runs 16 residues. The germline gives CDR1 KGHSH, CDR2 LQKENI. Trimming pared 3 bases from V and 0 bases from J, leaving 14 bases between. The DNA for the CDR3 is TGTGCCAGCTCACCCCCGCCAAGAGGTATGAACACTGAAGCTTTCTTT. This gives the protein CASSPPPRGMNTEAFF. Combining the CDR3 with reference TRBV18 and TRBJ1-1 gives the whole variable domain NAGVMQNPRHLVRRRGQEARLRCSPMKGHSHVYWYRQLPEEGLKFMVYLQKENIIDESGMPKERFSAEFPKEGPSILRIQQVVRGDSAAYFCASSPPPRGMNTEAFFGQGTRLTVV.

The chain employs TRBV27 and TRBJ2-5; 14 nucleotides match TRBD2. With V trimmed by 4 bases and J by 7 bases, 8 bases remained unmatched. The CDR3 extends over 16 amino acids. Germline V lookup: CDR1 MNHEY, CDR2 SMNVEV (reference sequence). The CDR3 loop is CASSSPTSGRAGTQYF. In DNA, the CDR3 is TGTGCCAGCAGTTCTCCGACTAGCGGGAGGGCAGGGACCCAGTACTTC.

The gene calls are TRBV3-1 (or the pseudogene TRBV3-2) and TRBJ2-4; 11 nucleotides match TRBD1. From germline, CDR1 is LGHDT and CDR2 YNNKEL (reference sequence). The V gene end was trimmed by 2 bases and the J gene end by 2 bases; junction bases not matched to a gene: 5. The CDR3 extends over 17 amino acids. The chain's CDR3 is CASSQPGQGATKNIQYF. CDR3 DNA sequence: TGTGCCAGCAGCCAACCAGGACAGGGGGCCACCAAAAACATTCAGTACTTC.

This chain uses TRBV19 with TRBJ1-4; 9 bases fit TRBD1. Germline V gene sequence: CDR1 LNHDA, CDR2 SQIVND (reference sequence). The CDR3 length is 15 residues. Trimming cost V 8 bases and J 7 bases; bases outside gene matches: 11. The CDR3 nucleotides are TGTGCCAGTGCTCCGCGGGGACAGGGAGGTGAAAAACTGTTTTTT. Amino acid sequence: CASAPRGQGGEKLFF.

J is TRBJ2-7 and V is TRBV5-6, with D possibly matching TRBD1 (5 bases). V lost 0 bases to trimming and J lost 7 bases, with 14 bases between them. The CDR3 is made up of 14 amino acids. Germline V gives CDR1 SGHDT, CDR2 YYEEEE. This chain's CDR3 is CASSLVSQAWEQYF. In DNA, the CDR3 is TGTGCCAGCAGCTTGGTTTCACAGGCCTGGGAGCAGTACTTC.

The V gene is TRBV5-4, the J gene TRBJ2-5; TRBD1 agrees at 8 bases. After removal of 0 bases from V and 5 bases from J, the junction contained 6 bases not matched to a gene. Germline V CDR1 and CDR2: SGHNT, YYREEE (reference sequence). The CDR3 is 15 residues long. As DNA, the CDR3 is TGTGCCAGCAGCTTGGCCCGCGGACAGGGTGAGACCCAGTACTTC. It yields the protein CASSLARGQGETQYF.

The chain couples TRBV29-1 to TRBJ1-1, with 7 bases matching TRBD1. The length of the CDR3 is 14 residues. V shed 6 bases, J shed 7 bases, and the junction held 14 bases outside the gene matches. Germline CDR1 and CDR2: SQVTM and ANQGSEA. DNA of the CDR3: TGCAGCGTGATAGGACAGGAAAGTATCAGTGAAGCTTTCTTT. Amino acids: CSVIGQESISEAFF.

The J gene is TRBJ2-3, the V gene TRBV24-1; D may be TRBD2 (6 bases). CDR1 and CDR2 (germline): KGHDR, SFDVKD. This CDR3 is 14 amino acids long. Trimming cost V 3 bases and J 4 bases, with 10 bases left between them. CDR3 loop: CATSDTGGADTQYF. CDR3 DNA: TGTGCCACCAGTGATACCGGGGGTGCAGATACGCAGTATTTT.

This chain joins TRBV29-1 and TRBJ2-2, with 8 bases identical to TRBD1. CDR1 SQVTM and CDR2 ANQGSEA come from the germline V gene. CDR3 size: 13 residues. The junction had 3 bases not matched to a gene; V was cut back by 3 bases and J by 6 bases. The CDR3 region is CSVDRGRSGELFF. DNA for the CDR3: TGCAGCGTTGACAGGGGGCGTTCCGGGGAGCTGTTTTTT.

The chain couples TRBV14 to TRBJ2-3, with D unresolved. The CDR3 covers 14 residues. CDR1 is SGHDN and CDR2 is FVKESK in the germline V gene. V was trimmed by 3 bases and J by 4 bases, leaving 11 bases between them. The CDR3 DNA follows: TGTGCCAGCAGCCACCCCCCGGTGGCAGATACGCAGTATTTT. Its protein product is CASSHPPVADTQYF.

This clone was picked up one time. This rearrangement joins TRBV6-6 to TRBJ1-4; D ambiguous. CDR3 size: 13 residues. Germline loops: CDR1 MNHNY, CDR2 SVGAGI (reference sequence). V gave up 8 bases and J gave up 8 bases, with 15 bases separating them. The CDR3 is CASGNTVGEKLFF. The CDR3 nucleotides read TGTGCCAGCGGAAACACGGTCGGGGAAAAACTGTTTTTT.

V gene TRBV30 combines with J gene TRBJ1-6, with D possibly matching TRBD1 (5 bases). Germline CDR1 and CDR2: GTSNPN and SVGIG (reference sequence). V shed 5 bases and J shed 6 bases, with 11 bases lying between them. This CDR3 is built from 13 residues. CDR3: CAWAGGTNSPLHF. CDR3 sequence (DNA): TGTGCCTGGGCGGGAGGGACTAATTCACCCCTCCACTTT.

The chain joins TRBV19 to TRBJ2-2; D possibly corresponds to TRBD1 (5 bases). Germline CDR1 LNHDA, CDR2 SQIVND (reference sequence). Between the trimmed V and J ends, which lost 8 bases and 9 bases, there was a span of 19 bases. The CDR3 has 14 residues. CDR3 in amino acids: CASENQGLGRELFF. Here the CDR3 DNA reads TGTGCCAGTGAAAATCAGGGTCTGGGTCGGGAGCTGTTTTTT.

This chain uses TRBV4-1 with TRBJ1-3; TRBD1 aligns across 8 bases. CDR1 MGHRA and CDR2 YSYEKL come from the germline V gene. CDR3 size: 16 residues. After removal of 1 base from V and 9 bases from J, the junction contained 11 bases not matched to a gene. DNA of the CDR3: TGCGCCAGCAGCCAAGTGGGGCAGGGGGCGCATAGCACCATATATTTT. Translating gives CASSQVGQGAHSTIYF.

This rearrangement joins TRBV19 to TRBJ1-1; TRBD1 is a possible D gene (6 bases). Trimming took off 9 bases at V and 0 bases at J, with 11 bases between the two ends. Germline CDR1 reads LNHDA; CDR2 reads SQIVND (reference sequence). The CDR3 loop spans 13 amino acids. CDR3 loop: CASQTGMNTEAFF. As DNA, the CDR3 is TGTGCCAGCCAAACAGGGATGAACACTGAAGCTTTCTTT.

The chain has TRBV10-3 and TRBJ2-3; D remains ambiguous. V was trimmed by 3 bases and J by 6 bases, leaving 7 bases between them. From germline, CDR1 is ENHRY and CDR2 SYGVKD. The CDR3 extends over 12 amino acids. This chain's CDR3 is CAISDIRDTQYF. Here the CDR3 DNA reads TGTGCCATCAGTGACATTCGGGATACGCAGTATTTT.

This rearrangement joins TRBV7-8 to TRBJ1-1; 10 bases are shared with TRBD1. The germline V gene encodes CDR1 SGHVS and CDR2 FQNEAQ. The J segment lost 3 bases and the V segment lost 5 bases, leaving 12 bases of the junction unmatched. This CDR3 spans 17 amino acids. The CDR3 DNA follows: TGTGCCAGCAGCCGGGGACAGGGGTTAATCTTGGACACTGAAGCTTTCTTT. Its translation is CASSRGQGLILDTEAFF.